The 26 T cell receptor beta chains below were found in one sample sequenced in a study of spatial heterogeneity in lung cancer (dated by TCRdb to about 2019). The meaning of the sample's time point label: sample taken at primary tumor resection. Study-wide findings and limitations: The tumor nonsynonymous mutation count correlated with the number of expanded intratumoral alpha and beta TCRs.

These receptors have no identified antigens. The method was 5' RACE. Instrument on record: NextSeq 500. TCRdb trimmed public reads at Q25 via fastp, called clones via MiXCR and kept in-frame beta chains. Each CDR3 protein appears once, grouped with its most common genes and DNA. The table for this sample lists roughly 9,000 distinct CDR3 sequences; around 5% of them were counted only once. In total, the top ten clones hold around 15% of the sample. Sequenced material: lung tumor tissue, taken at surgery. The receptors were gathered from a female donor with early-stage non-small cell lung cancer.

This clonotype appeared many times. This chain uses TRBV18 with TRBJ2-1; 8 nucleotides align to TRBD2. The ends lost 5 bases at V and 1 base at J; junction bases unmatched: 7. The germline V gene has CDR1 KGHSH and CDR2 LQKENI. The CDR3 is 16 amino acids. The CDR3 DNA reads TGTGCCAGCTCAGGCGTCGGGGGGGCATCCTACAATGAGCAGTTCTTC. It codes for CASSGVGGASYNEQFF.

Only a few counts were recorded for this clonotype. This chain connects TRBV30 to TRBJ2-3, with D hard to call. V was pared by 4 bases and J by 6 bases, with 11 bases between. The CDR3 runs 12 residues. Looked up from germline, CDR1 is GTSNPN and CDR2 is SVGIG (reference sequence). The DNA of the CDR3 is TGTGCCTGGATAGGGATTCGGGATACGCAGTATTTT. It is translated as CAWIGIRDTQYF.

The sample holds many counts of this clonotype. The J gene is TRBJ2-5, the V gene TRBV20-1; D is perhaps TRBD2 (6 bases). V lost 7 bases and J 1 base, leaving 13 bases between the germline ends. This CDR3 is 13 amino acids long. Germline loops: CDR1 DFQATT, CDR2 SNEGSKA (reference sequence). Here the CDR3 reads CSEDYRSQETQYF. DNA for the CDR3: TGCAGTGAGGACTACCGGTCCCAAGAGACCCAGTACTTC.

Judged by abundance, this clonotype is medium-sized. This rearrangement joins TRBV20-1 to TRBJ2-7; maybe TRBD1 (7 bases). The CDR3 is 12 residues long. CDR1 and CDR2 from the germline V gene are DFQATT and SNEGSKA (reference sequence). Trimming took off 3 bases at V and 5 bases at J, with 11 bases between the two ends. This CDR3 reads CSASRGADEQYF. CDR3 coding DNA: TGCAGTGCTAGCAGGGGGGCCGACGAGCAGTACTTC.

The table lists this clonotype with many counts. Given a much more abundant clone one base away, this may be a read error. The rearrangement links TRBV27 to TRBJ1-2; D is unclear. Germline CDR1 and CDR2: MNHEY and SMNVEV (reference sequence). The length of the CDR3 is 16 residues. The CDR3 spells CASSFTGLDPRDGYNF. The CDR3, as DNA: TGTGCCAGCAGTTTTACCGGTTTGGATCCGAGAGATGGCTACAACTTC.

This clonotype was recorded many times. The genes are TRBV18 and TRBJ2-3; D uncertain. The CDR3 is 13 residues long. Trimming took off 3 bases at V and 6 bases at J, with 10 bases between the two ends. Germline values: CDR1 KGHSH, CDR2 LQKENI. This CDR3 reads CASSPATKDTQYF. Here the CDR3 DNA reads TGTGCCAGCTCACCTGCCACGAAGGATACGCAGTATTTT.

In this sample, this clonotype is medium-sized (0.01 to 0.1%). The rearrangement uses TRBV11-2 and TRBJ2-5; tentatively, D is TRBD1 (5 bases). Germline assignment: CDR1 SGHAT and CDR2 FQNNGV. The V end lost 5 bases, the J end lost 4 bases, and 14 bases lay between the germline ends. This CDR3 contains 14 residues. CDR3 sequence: CASSPFRQRETQYF. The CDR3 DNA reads TGTGCCAGCAGCCCTTTCCGACAGAGAGAGACCCAGTACTTC. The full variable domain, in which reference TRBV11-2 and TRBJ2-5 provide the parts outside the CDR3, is EAGVAQSPRYKIIEKRQSVAFWCNPISGHATLYWYQQILGQGPKLLIQFQNNGVVDDSQLPKDRFSAERLKGVDSTLKIQPAKLEDSAVYLCASSPFRQRETQYFGPGTRLLVL.

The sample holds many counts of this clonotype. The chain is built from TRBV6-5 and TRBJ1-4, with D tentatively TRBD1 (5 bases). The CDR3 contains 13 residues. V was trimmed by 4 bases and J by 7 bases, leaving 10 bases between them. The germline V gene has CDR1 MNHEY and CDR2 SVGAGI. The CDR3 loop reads CASSLDMGEKLFF. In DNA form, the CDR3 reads TGTGCCAGCAGTTTGGACATGGGTGAAAAACTGTTTTTT.

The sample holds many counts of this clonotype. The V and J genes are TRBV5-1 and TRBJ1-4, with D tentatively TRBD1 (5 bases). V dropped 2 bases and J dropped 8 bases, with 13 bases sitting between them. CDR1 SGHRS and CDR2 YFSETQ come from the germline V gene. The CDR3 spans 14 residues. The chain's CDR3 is CASSFQGAEEKLFF. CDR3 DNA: TGCGCCAGCAGCTTTCAAGGGGCTGAGGAAAAACTGTTTTTT.

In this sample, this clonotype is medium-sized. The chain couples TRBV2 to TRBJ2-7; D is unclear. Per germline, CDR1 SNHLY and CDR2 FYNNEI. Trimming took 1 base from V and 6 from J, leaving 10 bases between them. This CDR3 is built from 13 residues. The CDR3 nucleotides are TGTGCCAGCAGTGAAGACTGGCGAGGCGAGCAGTACTTC. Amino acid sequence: CASSEDWRGEQYF. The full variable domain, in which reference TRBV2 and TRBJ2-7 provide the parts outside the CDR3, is EPEVTQTPSHQVTQMGQEVILRCVPISNHLYFYWYRQILGQKVEFLVSFYNNEISEKSEIFDDQFSVERPDGSNFTLKIRSTKLEDSAMYFCASSEDWRGEQYFGPGTRLTVT.

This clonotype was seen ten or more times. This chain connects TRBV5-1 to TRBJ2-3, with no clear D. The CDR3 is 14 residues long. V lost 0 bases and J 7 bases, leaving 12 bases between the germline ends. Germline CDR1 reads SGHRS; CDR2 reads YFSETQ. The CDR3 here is CASSLESSTNTQYF. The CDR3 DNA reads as TGCGCCAGCAGCTTGGAATCTTCGACCAATACGCAGTATTTT.

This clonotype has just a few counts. The CDR3 loop reads CASSIGDFSYNEQFF. Written as DNA, the CDR3 is TGTGCCAGCAGCATAGGGGACTTTTCCTACAATGAGCAGTTCTTC. The rearrangement links TRBV27 to TRBJ2-1; maybe TRBD2 (6 bases). V was cut by 6 bases and J by 1 base, with 13 bases left in between. The CDR3 runs 15 residues. The germline CDR1 and CDR2 sequences are MNHEY and SMNVEV (reference sequence).

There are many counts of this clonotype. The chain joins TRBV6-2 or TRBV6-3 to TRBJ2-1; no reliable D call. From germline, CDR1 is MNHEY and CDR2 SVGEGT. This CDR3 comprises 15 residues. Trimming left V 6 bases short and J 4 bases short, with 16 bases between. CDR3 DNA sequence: TGTGCCAGCAGCATACTCCTGAACGGTTACAATGAGCAGTTCTTC. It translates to CASSILLNGYNEQFF.

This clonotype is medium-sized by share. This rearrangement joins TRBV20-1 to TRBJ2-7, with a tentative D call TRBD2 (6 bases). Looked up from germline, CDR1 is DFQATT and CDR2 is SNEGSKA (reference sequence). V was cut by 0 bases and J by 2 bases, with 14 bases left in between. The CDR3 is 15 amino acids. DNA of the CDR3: TGCAGTGCTAGAGAGGTGGGAGGAGGGACCTACGAGCAGTACTTC. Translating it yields CSAREVGGGTYEQYF.

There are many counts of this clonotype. The chain's CDR3 is CASSASISNQPQHF. The CDR3 DNA reads TGTGCCAGCAGTGCCTCAATTAGCAATCAGCCCCAGCATTTT. The chain combines TRBV2 with TRBJ1-5; D not certain. The germline gives CDR1 SNHLY, CDR2 FYNNEI. The V gene lost 4 bases and the J gene lost 0 bases, with 7 bases spanning the gap. The CDR3 is 14 amino acids.

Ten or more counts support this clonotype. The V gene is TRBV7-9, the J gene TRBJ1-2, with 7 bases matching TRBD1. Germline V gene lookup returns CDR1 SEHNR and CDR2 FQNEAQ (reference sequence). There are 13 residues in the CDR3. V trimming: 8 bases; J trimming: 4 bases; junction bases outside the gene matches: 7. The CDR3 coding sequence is TGTGCCAGCCGCTGGGAGGGGGCCTATGGCTACACCTTC. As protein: CASRWEGAYGYTF.

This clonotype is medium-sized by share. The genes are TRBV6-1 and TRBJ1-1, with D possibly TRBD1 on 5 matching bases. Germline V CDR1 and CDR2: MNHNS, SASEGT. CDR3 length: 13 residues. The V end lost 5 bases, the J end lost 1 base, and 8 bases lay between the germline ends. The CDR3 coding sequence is TGTGCCAGCAGTTCCCAGGGGAACACTGAAGCTTTCTTT. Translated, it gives CASSSQGNTEAFF.

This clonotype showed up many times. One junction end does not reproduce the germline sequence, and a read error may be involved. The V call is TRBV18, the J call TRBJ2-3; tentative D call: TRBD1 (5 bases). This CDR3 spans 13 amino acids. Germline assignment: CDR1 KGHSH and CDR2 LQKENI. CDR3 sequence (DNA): TGTGCCAGCTCATCACAGGCGTCCGAAATTAGACATTTT. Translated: CASSSQASEIRHF.

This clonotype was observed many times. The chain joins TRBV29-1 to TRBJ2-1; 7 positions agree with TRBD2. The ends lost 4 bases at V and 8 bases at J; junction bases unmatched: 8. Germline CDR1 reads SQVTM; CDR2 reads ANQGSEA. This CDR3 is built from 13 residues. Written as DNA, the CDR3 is TGCAGCGTTGGACGACTAGCTTTCGATGAGCAGTTCTTC. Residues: CSVGRLAFDEQFF.

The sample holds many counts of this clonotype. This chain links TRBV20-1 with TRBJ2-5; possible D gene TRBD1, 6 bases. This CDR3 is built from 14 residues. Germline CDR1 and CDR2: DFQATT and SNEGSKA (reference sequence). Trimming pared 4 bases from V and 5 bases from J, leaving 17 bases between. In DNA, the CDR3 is TGCAGTGCTACCAAGGGGGACGGTGGGGAGACCCAGTACTTC. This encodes CSATKGDGGETQYF.

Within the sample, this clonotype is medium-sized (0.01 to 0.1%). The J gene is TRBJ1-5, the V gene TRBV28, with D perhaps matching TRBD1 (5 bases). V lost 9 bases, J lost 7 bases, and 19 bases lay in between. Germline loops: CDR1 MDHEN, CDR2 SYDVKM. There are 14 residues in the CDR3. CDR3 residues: CASESGQGVQPQHF. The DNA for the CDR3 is TGTGCCAGTGAGTCCGGGCAGGGTGTACAGCCCCAGCATTTT.

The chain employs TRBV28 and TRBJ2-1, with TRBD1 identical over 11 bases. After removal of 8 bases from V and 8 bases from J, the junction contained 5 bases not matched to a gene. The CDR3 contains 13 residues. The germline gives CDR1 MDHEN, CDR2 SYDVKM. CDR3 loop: CASGTGGFYEQFF. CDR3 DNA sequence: TGTGCCAGCGGGACAGGGGGTTTCTATGAGCAGTTCTTC.

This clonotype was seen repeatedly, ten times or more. The CDR3 coding sequence is TGTGCCAGCAAGGGGGGGGACACCTACGAGCAGTACTTC. Translating it yields CASKGGDTYEQYF. The chain has TRBV28 and TRBJ2-7; D perhaps matches TRBD2 (7 bases). Germline CDR1 and CDR2: MDHEN and SYDVKM. The CDR3 is 13 amino acids. V gave up 7 bases and J gave up 2 bases, with 12 bases separating them.

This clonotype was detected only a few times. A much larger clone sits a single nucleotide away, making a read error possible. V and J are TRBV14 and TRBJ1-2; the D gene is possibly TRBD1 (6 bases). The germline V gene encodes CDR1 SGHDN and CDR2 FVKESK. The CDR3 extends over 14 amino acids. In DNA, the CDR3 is TGTGCCAGCAGCCAAACTGGGGGGGCGCCGGGCTACAACTTC. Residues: CASSQTGGAPGYNF.

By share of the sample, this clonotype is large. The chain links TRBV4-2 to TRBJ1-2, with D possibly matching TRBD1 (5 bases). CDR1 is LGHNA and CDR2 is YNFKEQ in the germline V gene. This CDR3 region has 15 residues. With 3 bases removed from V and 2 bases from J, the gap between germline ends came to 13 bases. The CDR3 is CASSQDILANYGYTF. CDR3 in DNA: TGTGCCAGCAGCCAGGACATATTGGCAAACTATGGCTACACCTTC.

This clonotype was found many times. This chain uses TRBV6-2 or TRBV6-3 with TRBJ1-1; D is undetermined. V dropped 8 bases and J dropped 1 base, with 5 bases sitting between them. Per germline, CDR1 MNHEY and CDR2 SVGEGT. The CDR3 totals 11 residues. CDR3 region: CASGQNTEAFF. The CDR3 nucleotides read TGTGCCAGCGGCCAGAACACTGAAGCTTTCTTT.